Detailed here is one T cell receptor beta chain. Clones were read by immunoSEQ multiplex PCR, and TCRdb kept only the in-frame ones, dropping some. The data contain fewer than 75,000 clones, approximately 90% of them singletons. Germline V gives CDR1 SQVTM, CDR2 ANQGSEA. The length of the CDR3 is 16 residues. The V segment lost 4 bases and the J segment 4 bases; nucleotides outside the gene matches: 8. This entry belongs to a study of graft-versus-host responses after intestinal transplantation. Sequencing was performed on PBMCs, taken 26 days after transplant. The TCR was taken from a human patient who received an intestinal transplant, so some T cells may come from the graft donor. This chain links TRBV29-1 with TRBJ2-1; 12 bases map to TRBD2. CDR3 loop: CSVVGLAGGIYNEQFF. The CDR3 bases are TGCAGCGTTGTAGGTCTAGCGGGGGGGATTTACAATGAGCAGTTCTTC.